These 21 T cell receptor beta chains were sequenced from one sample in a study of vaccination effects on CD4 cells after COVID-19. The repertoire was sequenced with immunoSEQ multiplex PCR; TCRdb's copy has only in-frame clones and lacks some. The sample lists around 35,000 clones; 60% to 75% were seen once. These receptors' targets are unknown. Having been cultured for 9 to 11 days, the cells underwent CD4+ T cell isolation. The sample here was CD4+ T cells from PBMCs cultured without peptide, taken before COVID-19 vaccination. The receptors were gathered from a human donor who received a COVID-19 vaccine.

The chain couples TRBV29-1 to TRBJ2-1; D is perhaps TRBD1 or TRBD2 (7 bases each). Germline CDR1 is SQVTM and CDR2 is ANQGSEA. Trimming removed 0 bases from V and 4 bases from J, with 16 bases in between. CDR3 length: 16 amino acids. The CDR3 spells CSVEDVGTAGYNEQFF. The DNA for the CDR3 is TGCAGCGTTGAAGACGTCGGGACAGCGGGATACAATGAGCAGTTCTTC.

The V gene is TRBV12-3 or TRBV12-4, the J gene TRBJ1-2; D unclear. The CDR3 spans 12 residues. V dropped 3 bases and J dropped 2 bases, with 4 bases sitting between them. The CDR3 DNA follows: TGTGCCAGCAGTTTCTCGAACTATGGCTACACCTTC. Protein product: CASSFSNYGYTF.

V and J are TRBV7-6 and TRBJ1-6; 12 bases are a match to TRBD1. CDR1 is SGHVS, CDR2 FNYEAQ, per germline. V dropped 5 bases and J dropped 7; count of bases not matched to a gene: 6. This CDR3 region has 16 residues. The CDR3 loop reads CASSQGQGARNSPLHF. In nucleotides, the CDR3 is TGTGCCAGCAGCCAGGGACAGGGGGCGCGAAATTCACCCCTCCACTTT. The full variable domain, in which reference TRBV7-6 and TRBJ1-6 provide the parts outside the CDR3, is GAGVSQSPRYKVTKRGQDVALRCDPISGHVSLYWYRQALGQGPEFLTYFNYEAQQDKSGLPNDRFSAERPEGSISTLTIQRTEQRDSAMYRCASSQGQGARNSPLHFGNGTRLTVT.

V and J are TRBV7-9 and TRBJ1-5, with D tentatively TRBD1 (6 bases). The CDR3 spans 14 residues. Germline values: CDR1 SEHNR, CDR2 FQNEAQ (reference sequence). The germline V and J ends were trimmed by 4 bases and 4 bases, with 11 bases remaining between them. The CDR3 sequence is CASSSGTPNQPQHF. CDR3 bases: TGTGCCAGCAGCTCCGGGACACCTAATCAGCCCCAGCATTTT.

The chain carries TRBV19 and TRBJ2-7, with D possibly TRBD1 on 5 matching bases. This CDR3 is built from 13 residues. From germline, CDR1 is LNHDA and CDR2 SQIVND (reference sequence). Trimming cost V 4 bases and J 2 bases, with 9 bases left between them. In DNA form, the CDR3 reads TGTGCCAGTAGTAAGGGGCACACCTACGAGCAGTACTTC. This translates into CASSKGHTYEQYF. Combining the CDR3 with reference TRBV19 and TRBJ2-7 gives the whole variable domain DGGITQSPKYLFRKEGQNVTLSCEQNLNHDAMYWYRQDPGQGLRLIYYSQIVNDFQKGDIAEGYSVSREKKESFPLTVTSAQKNPTAFYLCASSKGHTYEQYFGPGTRLTVT.

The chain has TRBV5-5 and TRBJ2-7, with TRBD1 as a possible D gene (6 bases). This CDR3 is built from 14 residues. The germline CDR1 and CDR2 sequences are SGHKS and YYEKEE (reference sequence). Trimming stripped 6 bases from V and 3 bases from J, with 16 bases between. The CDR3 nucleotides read TGTGCCAGCACCCCTAGGGCAGGGGACTACGAGCAGTACTTC. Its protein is CASTPRAGDYEQYF.

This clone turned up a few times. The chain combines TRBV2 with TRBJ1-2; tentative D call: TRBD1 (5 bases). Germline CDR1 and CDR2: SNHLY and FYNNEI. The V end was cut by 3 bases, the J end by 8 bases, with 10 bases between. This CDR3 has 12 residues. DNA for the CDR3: TGTGCCAGCAGTGATGGGGGAGGAGGCTACACCTTC. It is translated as CASSDGGGGYTF.

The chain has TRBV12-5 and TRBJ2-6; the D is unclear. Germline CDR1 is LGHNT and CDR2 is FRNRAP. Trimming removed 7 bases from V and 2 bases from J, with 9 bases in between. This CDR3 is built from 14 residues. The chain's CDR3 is CASAMDPGANVLTF. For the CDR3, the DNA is TGTGCTAGTGCCATGGATCCTGGGGCCAACGTCCTGACTTTC.

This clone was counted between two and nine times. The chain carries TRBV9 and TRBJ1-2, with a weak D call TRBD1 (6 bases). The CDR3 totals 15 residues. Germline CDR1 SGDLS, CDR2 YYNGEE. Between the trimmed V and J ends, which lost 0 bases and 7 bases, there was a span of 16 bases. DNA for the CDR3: TGTGCCAGCAGCGTAGGATTGGGGGGGCTGAGTGGCTACACCTTC. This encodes CASSVGLGGLSGYTF.

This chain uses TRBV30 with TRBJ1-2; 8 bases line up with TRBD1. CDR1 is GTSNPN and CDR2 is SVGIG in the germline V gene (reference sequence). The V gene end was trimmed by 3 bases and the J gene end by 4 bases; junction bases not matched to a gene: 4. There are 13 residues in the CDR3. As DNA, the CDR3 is TGTGCCTGGAGGACCGGGACAGGCTATGGCTACACCTTC. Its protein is CAWRTGTGYGYTF.

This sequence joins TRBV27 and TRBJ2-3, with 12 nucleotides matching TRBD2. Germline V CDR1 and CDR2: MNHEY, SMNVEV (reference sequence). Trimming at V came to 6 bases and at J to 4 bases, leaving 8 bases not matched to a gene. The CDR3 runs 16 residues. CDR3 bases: TGTGCCAGCAGACGACTAGCGGGGGCCCCTGCAGATACGCAGTATTTT. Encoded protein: CASRRLAGAPADTQYF.

The CDR3 bases are TGTGCCAGCACCAAACCACAGACGTCTGCTTTCTTT. This encodes CASTKPQTSAFF. V gene TRBV28 combines with J gene TRBJ1-1; D unresolved. V shed 7 bases and J shed 11 bases, with 17 bases lying between them. Germline CDR1 reads MDHEN; CDR2 reads SYDVKM. The CDR3 length is 12 residues.

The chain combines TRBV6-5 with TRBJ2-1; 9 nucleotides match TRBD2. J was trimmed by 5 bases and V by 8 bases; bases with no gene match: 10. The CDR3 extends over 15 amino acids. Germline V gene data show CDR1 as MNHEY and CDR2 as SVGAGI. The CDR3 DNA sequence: TGTGCCAGCGTAGCGGGGGATATAAACGACAATGAGCAGTTCTTC. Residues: CASVAGDINDNEQFF.

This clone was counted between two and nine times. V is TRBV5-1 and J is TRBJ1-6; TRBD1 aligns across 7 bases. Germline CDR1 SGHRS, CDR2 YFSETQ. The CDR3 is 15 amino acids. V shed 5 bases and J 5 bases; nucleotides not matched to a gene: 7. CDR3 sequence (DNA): TGCGCCAGCAGAGTATCGGGACAGCATAATTCACCCCTCCACTTT. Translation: CASRVSGQHNSPLHF.

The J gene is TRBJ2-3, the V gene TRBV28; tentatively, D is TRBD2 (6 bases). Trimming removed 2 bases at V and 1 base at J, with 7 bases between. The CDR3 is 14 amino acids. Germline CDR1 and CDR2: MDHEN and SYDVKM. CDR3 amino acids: CASSLTGGTDTQYF. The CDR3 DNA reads TGTGCCAGCAGTTTAACGGGAGGCACAGATACGCAGTATTTT.

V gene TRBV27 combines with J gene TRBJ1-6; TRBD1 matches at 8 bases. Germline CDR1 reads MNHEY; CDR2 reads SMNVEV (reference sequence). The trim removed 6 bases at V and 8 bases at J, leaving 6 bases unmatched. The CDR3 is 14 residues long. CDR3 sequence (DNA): TGTGCCAGCAGGCGGACAGGGAGGGATTCACCCCTCCACTTT. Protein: CASRRTGRDSPLHF.

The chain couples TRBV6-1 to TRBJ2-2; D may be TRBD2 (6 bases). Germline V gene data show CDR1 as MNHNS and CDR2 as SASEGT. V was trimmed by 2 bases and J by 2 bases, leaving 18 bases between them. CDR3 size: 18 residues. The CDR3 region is CASSENPWGDTNTGELFF. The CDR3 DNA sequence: TGTGCCAGCAGTGAAAACCCCTGGGGGGATACCAACACCGGGGAGCTGTTTTTT.

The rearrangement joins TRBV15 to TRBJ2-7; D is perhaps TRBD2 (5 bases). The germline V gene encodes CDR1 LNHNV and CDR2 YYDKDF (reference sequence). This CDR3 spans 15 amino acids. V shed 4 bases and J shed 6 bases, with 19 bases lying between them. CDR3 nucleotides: TGTGCCACCAGCACCCCTGCGGGCGGTGGGTTCGAGCAGTACTTC. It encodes CATSTPAGGGFEQYF.

The chain's CDR3 is CASSLGPTSGRAGEQFF. DNA for the CDR3: TGTGCCAGCAGCTTAGGTCCCACTAGCGGGAGGGCCGGTGAGCAGTTCTTC. V and J are TRBV11-3 and TRBJ2-1; 13 bases agree with TRBD2. Germline lookup yields CDR1 SGHNT and CDR2 YENEEA. Unmatched junction bases numbered 9, after V lost 1 base and J lost 9 bases. This CDR3 comprises 17 residues.

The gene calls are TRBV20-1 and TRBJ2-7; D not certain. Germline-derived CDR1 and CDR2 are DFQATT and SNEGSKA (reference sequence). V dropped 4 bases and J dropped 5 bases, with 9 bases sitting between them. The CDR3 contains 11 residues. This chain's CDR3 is CSAISRNEQYF. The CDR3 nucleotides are TGCAGTGCTATATCCCGCAACGAGCAGTACTTC.

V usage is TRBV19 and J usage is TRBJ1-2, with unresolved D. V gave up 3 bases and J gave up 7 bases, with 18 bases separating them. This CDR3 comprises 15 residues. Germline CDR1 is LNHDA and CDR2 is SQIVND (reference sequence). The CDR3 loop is CASSIPSSTLGGYTF. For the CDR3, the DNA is TGTGCCAGTAGTATTCCAAGCAGTACTCTCGGTGGCTACACCTTC. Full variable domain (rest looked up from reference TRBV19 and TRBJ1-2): DGGITQSPKYLFRKEGQNVTLSCEQNLNHDAMYWYRQDPGQGLRLIYYSQIVNDFQKGDIAEGYSVSREKKESFPLTVTSAQKNPTAFYLCASSIPSSTLGGYTFGSGTRLTVV.